Below are 8 T cell receptor beta chains sequenced from a single sample in a study of blood T cell repertoires in COVID-19 (TCRdb year 2020). Library construction relied on the immunoSEQ multiplex PCR assay. The immuneACCESS repertoire file appears here via TCRdb, limited to in-frame rearrangements. These files lack a portion of the clones; in checked studies, under half of the deficit traces to unresolved V genes, and the cause of the others is not known. In this sample the table shows 160,000 or so clones, around 85% of which occur a single time. Clones ranked in the top ten supply roughly 5.7% of the sample. The sequencing sample was made of PBMCs or T cells enriched from blood (not recorded which). These TCRs come from a woman in her thirties or forties with acute COVID-19.

This rearrangement joins TRBV7-9 to TRBJ1-2; possibly TRBD1 for D (6 bases). This CDR3 spans 16 amino acids. The germline CDR1 and CDR2 sequences are SEHNR and FQNEAQ (reference sequence). Trimming cost V 1 base and J 8 bases, with 20 bases left between them. In DNA, the CDR3 is TGTGCCAGCAGCTTAGTCAGGGGCGCCCTAAACTGGGGCTACACCTTC. Its translation: CASSLVRGALNWGYTF.

The J gene is TRBJ2-1, the V gene TRBV5-1, with D perhaps matching TRBD2 (5 bases). This CDR3 has 14 amino acids. Germline V lookup: CDR1 SGHRS, CDR2 YFSETQ. The germline V and J ends were trimmed by 4 bases and 6 bases, with 14 bases remaining between them. CDR3 amino acids: CASSTPPTSNEQFF. The CDR3 region has the DNA TGCGCCAGCAGCACCCCGCCAACTAGCAATGAGCAGTTCTTC. Variable domain in full (rest from reference TRBV5-1 and TRBJ2-1): KAGVTQTPRYLIKTRGQQVTLSCSPISGHRSVSWYQQTPGQGLQFLFEYFSETQRNKGNFPGRFSGRQFSNSRSEMNVSTLELGDSALYLCASSTPPTSNEQFFGPGTRLTVL.

This chain uses TRBV5-4 with TRBJ2-2, with a weak D call TRBD2 (5 bases). Germline V gene sequence: CDR1 SGHNT, CDR2 YYREEE (reference sequence). The germline V and J ends were trimmed by 0 bases and 6 bases, with 15 bases remaining between them. The CDR3 is made up of 16 amino acids. CDR3 protein: CASSLVASSRPGELFF. Here the CDR3 DNA reads TGTGCCAGCAGCTTGGTGGCTAGCTCCCGTCCCGGGGAGCTGTTTTTT.

The J gene is TRBJ2-1, the V gene TRBV7-3; the D is unclear. This CDR3 has 17 amino acids. Germline V gives CDR1 SGHTA, CDR2 FQGTGA. V was pared by 1 base and J by 0 bases, with 13 bases between. This CDR3 reads CASSLSGYASSYNEQFF. The CDR3 nucleotides are TGTGCCAGCAGCTTAAGCGGCTACGCAAGCTCCTACAATGAGCAGTTCTTC.

In DNA, the CDR3 is TGCAGCGTTGGTTCCCAGGGAAATGAAAAACTGTTTTTT. Translated, it gives CSVGSQGNEKLFF. This rearrangement joins TRBV29-1 to TRBJ1-4; TRBD1 is a possible D gene (5 bases). The germline V and J ends were trimmed by 4 bases and 5 bases, with 11 bases remaining between them. CDR3 length equals 13 residues. Germline loops: CDR1 SQVTM, CDR2 ANQGSEA.

V and J are TRBV5-8 and TRBJ2-3; D ambiguous. In germline, CDR1 is SGHTS, CDR2 YDEGEE. There are 11 residues in the CDR3. Trimming removed 2 bases from V and 6 bases from J, with 4 bases in between. The CDR3 DNA is TGTGCCAGCAGCTTCCCGGATACGCAGTATTTT. The encoded protein is CASSFPDTQYF. Full variable domain (remainder filled in from reference TRBV5-8 and TRBJ2-3): EAGVTQSPTHLIKTRGQQATLRCSPISGHTSVYWYQQALGLGLQFLLWYDEGEERNRGNFPPRFSGRQFPNYSSELNVNALELEDSALYLCASSFPDTQYFGPGTRLTVL.

CDR3 region: CASLGQGATGELFF. CDR3 in DNA: TGTGCCAGCTTAGGACAGGGGGCGACCGGGGAGCTGTTTTTT. This chain connects TRBV19 to TRBJ2-2, with TRBD1 matching over 11 bases. CDR1 LNHDA and CDR2 SQIVND come from the germline V gene (reference sequence). The CDR3 contains 14 residues. The V segment lost 9 bases and the J segment 5 bases; nucleotides outside the gene matches: 5. Together with reference TRBV19 and TRBJ2-2, the CDR3 gives the full variable domain: DGGITQSPKYLFRKEGQNVTLSCEQNLNHDAMYWYRQDPGQGLRLIYYSQIVNDFQKGDIAEGYSVSREKKESFPLTVTSAQKNPTAFYLCASLGQGATGELFFGEGSRLTVL.

The chain links TRBV12-5 to TRBJ2-1; D might be TRBD2 (5 bases). The ends were cut back, 2 bases at V and 0 bases at J, with 26 bases in the middle. This CDR3 spans 21 amino acids. CDR1 and CDR2 from the germline V gene are LGHNT and FRNRAP. CDR3 DNA: TGTGCTAGTGGTTTGAAACGGGGATTGCAAACCCTCCGAGACTCCTACAATGAGCAGTTCTTC. Translation gives CASGLKRGLQTLRDSYNEQFF.